This TCR beta chain emerged from a study of blood T cell repertoires in COVID-19. Across the study: The analysed material was cDNA or gDNA that came from T cells, B-cell-depleted T cells, or PBMCs.

Per the original data handling: Amplifying reference gene primers gave estimates of nucleated cell counts. Generated by immunoSEQ multiplex PCR, the TCRdb table keeps only in-frame clones and is missing some. V, J and clone size derive from that table, while D and trimming were established from the DNA sequence. Found here are some 150,000 clones, roughly 87% of them singletons; the top ten hold roughly 3.9%. Germline V gene data show CDR1 as SNHLY and CDR2 as FYNNEI. CDR3 size: 15 residues. V was shortened by 5 bases and J by 4 bases, with 18 bases between the two germline ends. Sequencing was done on a sample of peripheral blood. The chain is built from TRBV2 and TRBJ2-7, with D possibly matching TRBD2 (7 bases). The sequence derives from a woman aged 55-75 years who had recovered from COVID-19. Written as DNA, the CDR3 is TGTGCCAGCAGTCCCGGGGGCGGGGGATGGTACGAGCAGTACTTC. Encoded protein: CASSPGGGGWYEQYF. Variable domain in full (rest from reference TRBV2 and TRBJ2-7): EPEVTQTPSHQVTQMGQEVILRCVPISNHLYFYWYRQILGQKVEFLVSFYNNEISEKSEIFDDQFSVERPDGSNFTLKIRSTKLEDSAMYFCASSPGGGGWYEQYFGPGTRLTVT.